This entry is about one T cell receptor (beta chain). Antigen specificity is unknown. These data come from a study of T cell repertoires in cytomegalovirus infection. Overall study: Selected CMV epitopes included recently identified HLA-C-restricted ones as well as well-studied HLA-B-restricted ones. Both a matching HLA type and CMV infection were indicated by public TCR beta signatures.

MiXCR, run by TCRdb on the reads, gives a single entry per CDR3 protein. The sample holds a few hundred thousand distinct CDR3 sequences, approximately 46% seen once. Study-level findings and limits: Adding up the frequency of public TCR beta families identified people who carried CMV plus the relevant HLA. Ex vivo responses were dominated by HLA-C-restricted CMV-specific TCR beta clonotypes.

The sample was cultured PBMCs, taken from culture after CMV antigen stimulation. The TCR comes from a human donor in good health (CMV status not recorded). Some clones in this sample may be carry-over from other donors' samples.

Here the CDR3 DNA reads TGTGCCATCAGAGGCGGGGGAGCGGATACGCAGTATTTT. Translated: CAIRGGGADTQYF. V gene TRBV10-3 combines with J gene TRBJ2-3, with 7 bases fitting TRBD2. The CDR3 totals 13 residues. Germline V CDR1 and CDR2: ENHRY, SYGVKD. The ends lost 6 bases at V and 6 bases at J; junction bases unmatched: 6.